Each of the 28 T cell receptor beta chains below was sequenced from the same sample in a study of siplizumab effects on memory and regulatory T cells. Clones were sequenced by immunoSEQ multiplex PCR, and TCRdb holds only the in-frame ones, with some missing. The sample contains some 100,000 clones, around 93% of which appear only once. The sequencing input was non-Treg CD4+ T cells sorted from blood. These receptors originate from a human donor in good health.

CDR3 bases: TGTGCCAGCAGCCCCCGACAGGGTGGAACCGGGGAGCTGTTTTTT. Its protein is CASSPRQGGTGELFF. The V call is TRBV6-6, the J call TRBJ2-2, with 7 bases that match TRBD1. CDR1 is MNHNY and CDR2 is SVGAGI in the germline V gene (reference sequence). The CDR3 loop spans 15 amino acids. V lost 6 bases, J lost 5 bases, and 9 bases stayed unmatched.

V gene TRBV5-1 combines with J gene TRBJ2-2; maybe TRBD1 (5 bases). V lost 3 bases, J lost 3 bases, and 12 bases lay in between. CDR1 is SGHRS and CDR2 is YFSETQ in the germline V gene. CDR3 size: 15 residues. CDR3: CASSSARVDTGELFF. The CDR3 region has the DNA TGCGCCAGCAGCTCGGCCAGGGTGGACACCGGGGAGCTGTTTTTT.

The chain has TRBV5-1 and TRBJ2-3; 7 bases align to TRBD2. The CDR3 loop spans 14 amino acids. CDR1 is SGHRS, CDR2 YFSETQ, per germline. V gave up 5 bases and J gave up 2 bases; unmatched junction bases: 5. The CDR3: CASRRENPTDTQYF. In DNA, the CDR3 is TGCGCCAGCAGGCGGGAGAACCCCACAGATACGCAGTATTTT.

The chain joins TRBV6-4 to TRBJ2-3; 14 bases agree with TRBD2. J lost 7 bases, V lost 4 bases, and 4 bases had no gene match. Germline CDR1 is MRHNA and CDR2 is SNTAGT. This CDR3 is built from 15 residues. CDR3 sequence reads: CASSVGTSGRNTQYF. DNA of the CDR3: TGTGCCAGCAGTGTCGGGACTAGCGGGAGAAATACGCAGTATTTT.

The rearrangement links TRBV30 to TRBJ2-2, with D hard to call. The CDR3 extends over 15 amino acids. The V gene lost 0 bases and the J gene lost 4 bases, with 12 bases spanning the gap. Germline V gives CDR1 GTSNPN, CDR2 SVGIG (reference sequence). CDR3 amino acids: CAWSVLRKGTGELFF. CDR3 bases: TGTGCCTGGAGTGTTCTTCGTAAGGGCACCGGGGAGCTGTTTTTT. Combining the CDR3 with reference TRBV30 and TRBJ2-2 gives the whole variable domain SQTIHQWPATLVQPVGSPLSLECTVEGTSNPNLYWYRQAAGRGLQLLFYSVGIGQISSEVPQNLSASRPQDRQFILSSKKLLLSDSGFYLCAWSVLRKGTGELFFGEGSRLTVL.

This chain connects TRBV28 to TRBJ1-2, with 7 nucleotides matching TRBD1. CDR3 size: 14 residues. The junction had 7 bases not matched to a gene; V was cut back by 4 bases and J by 5 bases. Germline V gene sequence: CDR1 MDHEN, CDR2 SYDVKM. CDR3 in DNA: TGTGCCAGCAGTTCCGGACAGGAAAATTATGGCTACACCTTC. It translates to CASSSGQENYGYTF.

The CDR3 sequence is CASSSRWGQETQYF. DNA for the CDR3: TGTGCCAGCAGCTCTAGATGGGGGCAAGAGACCCAGTACTTC. The V gene is TRBV7-2, the J gene TRBJ2-5; the D call may be TRBD1 or TRBD2 (5 bases each). Germline-derived CDR1 and CDR2 are SGHTA and FQGNSA. The CDR3 is 14 amino acids. V was pared by 4 bases and J by 2 bases, with 11 bases between.

V is TRBV7-8 and J is TRBJ2-5; D might be TRBD2 (6 bases). Trimming took 5 bases from V and 4 from J, leaving 17 bases between them. Germline V lookup: CDR1 SGHVS, CDR2 FQNEAQ. This CDR3 is 15 amino acids long. In nucleotides, the CDR3 is TGTGCCAGCAGCCCAATGGGTGCGGGACTAGAGACCCAGTACTTC. It specifies CASSPMGAGLETQYF.

The chain couples TRBV4-1 to TRBJ1-4; no clear D. CDR1 and CDR2 from the germline V gene are MGHRA and YSYEKL. This CDR3 comprises 15 residues. The V and J ends lost 0 bases and 4 bases respectively, with 9 bases between them. CDR3 sequence reads: CASSQDGPRNEKLFF. CDR3 DNA: TGCGCCAGCAGCCAAGATGGGCCGCGTAATGAAAAACTGTTTTTT.

V is TRBV5-1 and J is TRBJ2-1; D not certain. There are 15 residues in the CDR3. Germline lookup yields CDR1 SGHRS and CDR2 YFSETQ. Between the trimmed V and J ends, which lost 0 bases and 0 bases, there was a span of 7 bases. This CDR3 reads CASSLEASSYNEQFF. CDR3 nucleotides: TGCGCCAGCAGCTTGGAAGCCAGCTCCTACAATGAGCAGTTCTTC.

The V and J genes are TRBV6-5 and TRBJ1-2; D is uncertain. The ends were cut back, 6 bases at V and 0 bases at J, with 14 bases in the middle. Germline lookup yields CDR1 MNHEY and CDR2 SVGAGI. The CDR3 length is 15 residues. DNA for the CDR3: TGTGCCAGCAGCCGAGTTGGTCTCACTAACTATGGCTACACCTTC. It specifies CASSRVGLTNYGYTF.

This chain connects TRBV29-1 to TRBJ2-3; tentatively, D is TRBD1 (6 bases). From germline, CDR1 is SQVTM and CDR2 ANQGSEA. The CDR3 loop spans 15 amino acids. V gave up 0 bases and J gave up 4 bases, with 14 bases separating them. The CDR3 protein is CSVEDPQGGADTQYF. The DNA for the CDR3 is TGCAGCGTTGAAGATCCACAGGGCGGCGCAGATACGCAGTATTTT.

V gene TRBV28 combines with J gene TRBJ1-1; no definite D call. Between the trimmed V and J ends, which lost 1 base and 3 bases, there was a span of 6 bases. This CDR3 comprises 13 residues. CDR1 MDHEN and CDR2 SYDVKM come from the germline V gene. In nucleotides, the CDR3 is TGTGCCAGCAGTTTATATCGCGACACTGAAGCTTTCTTT. This gives the protein CASSLYRDTEAFF.

The chain uses TRBV5-6 and TRBJ2-3, with D maybe TRBD2 (6 bases). V lost 4 bases and J 1 base, leaving 19 bases between the germline ends. The length of the CDR3 is 17 residues. Germline CDR1 and CDR2: SGHDT and YYEEEE. CDR3 residues: CASSVGEDFSRTDTQYF. The CDR3 DNA is TGTGCCAGCAGCGTGGGGGAGGATTTTTCCCGCACAGATACGCAGTATTTT.

The rearrangement uses TRBV5-1 and TRBJ1-2; D possibly corresponds to TRBD1 (5 bases). Trimming left V 0 bases short and J 4 bases short, with 13 bases between. The germline V gene encodes CDR1 SGHRS and CDR2 YFSETQ. This CDR3 has 15 amino acids. CDR3: CASSLASGESYGYTF. The CDR3 DNA follows: TGCGCCAGCAGCTTGGCCTCGGGGGAAAGCTATGGCTACACCTTC.

The rearrangement uses TRBV23-1 and TRBJ2-7; a weak D match, TRBD1 (6 bases). TRBV23-1 is flagged as an ORF with uncertain function. V lost 0 bases to trimming and J lost 0 bases, with 15 bases between them. This CDR3 has 17 amino acids. CDR3: CASSQSYRTVSSYEQYF. CDR3 sequence (DNA): TGCGCCAGCAGTCAATCCTACAGGACAGTTTCCTCCTACGAGCAGTACTTC.

This clone appeared once. This chain connects TRBV15 to TRBJ1-2; D remains ambiguous. Looked up from germline, CDR1 is LNHNV and CDR2 is YYDKDF (reference sequence). The CDR3 is made up of 14 amino acids. V was clipped by 1 base and J by 3 bases, with 9 bases between them. CDR3 amino acids: CATSRANVDYGYTF. The CDR3, as DNA: TGTGCCACCAGCAGAGCCAACGTAGACTATGGCTACACCTTC. Full variable domain (missing parts from reference TRBV15 and TRBJ1-2): DAMVIQNPRYQVTQFGKPVTLSCSQTLNHNVMYWYQQKSSQAPKLLFHYYDKDFNNEADTPDNFQSRRPNTSFCFLDIRSPGLGDTAMYLCATSRANVDYGYTFGSGTRLTVV.

The CDR3 loop reads CASSEGGLVQGAPTEAFF. The CDR3 bases are TGTGCCAGCAGTGAGGGAGGGCTTGTGCAGGGGGCCCCCACTGAAGCTTTCTTT. The V and J genes are TRBV6-4 and TRBJ1-1, with 8 bases lining up with TRBD1. Germline CDR1 MRHNA, CDR2 SNTAGT. The CDR3 spans 18 residues. V was clipped by 3 bases and J by 4 bases; unmatched bases: 16.

The rearrangement links TRBV4-2 to TRBJ2-3, with D unclear. Deletions cut 1 base from V and 0 bases from J, with 5 bases between. Germline CDR1 reads LGHNA; CDR2 reads YNFKEQ. This CDR3 region has 14 residues. Here the CDR3 reads CASSQGGSTDTQYF. The CDR3 DNA is TGTGCCAGCAGCCAAGGAGGTAGCACAGATACGCAGTATTTT.

V is TRBV5-6 and J is TRBJ1-2; D perhaps matches TRBD1 (5 bases). In germline, CDR1 is SGHDT, CDR2 YYEEEE. V was clipped by 0 bases and J by 7 bases, with 13 bases between them. The CDR3 has 14 residues. CDR3 coding DNA: TGTGCCAGCAGCTTGGGAACAGGTACGGCTGGCTACACCTTC. Amino acids: CASSLGTGTAGYTF. Full variable domain (outside the CDR3, taken from reference TRBV5-6 and TRBJ1-2): DAGVTQSPTHLIKTRGQQVTLRCSPKSGHDTVSWYQQALGQGPQFIFQYYEEEERQRGNFPDRFSGHQFPNYSSELNVNALLLGDSALYLCASSLGTGTAGYTFGSGTRLTVV.

The rearrangement uses TRBV13 and TRBJ2-5; the match to TRBD1 covers 7 bases. The closer fit of TRBJ2-7 to the DNA end suggests the J call may be wrong. The CDR3 is made up of 15 amino acids. Germline V gene data show CDR1 as PRHDT and CDR2 as FYEKMQ (reference sequence). The CDR3 sequence: CASSSNLQGFNEQYF. For the CDR3, the DNA is TGTGCCAGCAGCTCAAATCTACAGGGGTTCAACGAGCAGTACTTC.

The V gene is TRBV9, the J gene TRBJ2-7, with D tentatively TRBD1 (5 bases). The ends were cut back, 1 base at V and 2 bases at J, with 16 bases in the middle. Germline V lookup: CDR1 SGDLS, CDR2 YYNGEE. The CDR3 length is 16 residues. In DNA form, the CDR3 reads TGTGCCAGCAGCGTATCCTTGACAGCTGAGACCTACGAGCAGTACTTC. Amino acids: CASSVSLTAETYEQYF. The full variable domain, its missing parts supplied by reference TRBV9 and TRBJ2-7, is DSGVTQTPKHLITATGQRVTLRCSPRSGDLSVYWYQQSLDQGLQFLIQYYNGEERAKGNILERFSAQQFPDLHSELNLSSLELGDSALYFCASSVSLTAETYEQYFGPGTRLTVT.

The CDR3 coding sequence is TGCGCCAGCAGCTTGGTGGCTAGCGGGGGAGGGGAGCTGTTTTTT. Encoded protein: CASSLVASGGGELFF. This chain joins TRBV5-1 and TRBJ2-2; TRBD2 aligns across 10 bases. The CDR3 loop spans 15 amino acids. V lost 0 bases to trimming and J lost 8 bases; unmatched junction nucleotides: 4. The V gene's germline CDR1 is SGHRS and CDR2 YFSETQ.

The chain recombines TRBV7-2 with TRBJ2-1; 7 bases map to TRBD2. The CDR3 length is 16 residues. Germline CDR1 is SGHTA and CDR2 is FQGNSA. V trimming: 1 base; J trimming: 0 bases; junction bases outside the gene matches: 3. In DNA form, the CDR3 reads TGTGCCAGCAGCTTAGTCGGGAGGAGCTCCTACAATGAGCAGTTCTTC. This encodes CASSLVGRSSYNEQFF. The variable domain in full, completed from reference TRBV7-2 and TRBJ2-1, reads GAGVSQSPSNKVTEKGKDVELRCDPISGHTALYWYRQSLGQGLEFLIYFQGNSAPDKSGLPSDRFSAERTGGSVSTLTIQRTQQEDSAVYLCASSLVGRSSYNEQFFGPGTRLTVL.

The rearrangement uses TRBV5-5 and TRBJ2-1; D ambiguous. Trimming pared 0 bases from V and 5 bases from J, leaving 9 bases between. CDR3 size: 14 residues. Germline CDR1 SGHKS, CDR2 YYEKEE (reference sequence). The CDR3 nucleotides read TGTGCCAGCAGCTTGGAAGTAGTGAACAATGAGCAGTTCTTC. It specifies CASSLEVVNNEQFF.

The chain carries TRBV2 and TRBJ2-3; the D call may be TRBD1 or TRBD2 (5 bases each). The germline V and J ends were trimmed by 1 base and 4 bases, with 12 bases remaining between them. The germline V gene has CDR1 SNHLY and CDR2 FYNNEI. This CDR3 is 15 amino acids long. The chain's CDR3 is CASSEEIVGADTQYF. The CDR3 DNA sequence: TGTGCCAGCAGTGAAGAGATTGTGGGGGCAGATACGCAGTATTTT.

V usage is TRBV28 and J usage is TRBJ2-7, with D tentatively TRBD1 or TRBD2 (5 bases each). V lost 4 bases to trimming and J lost 0 bases, with 13 bases between them. In germline, CDR1 is MDHEN, CDR2 SYDVKM. This CDR3 spans 15 amino acids. The CDR3 here is CASSYTAGTSYEQYF. The DNA of the CDR3 is TGTGCCAGCAGTTATACGGCAGGGACCTCCTACGAGCAGTACTTC.

This clone was counted once. V and J are TRBV5-1 and TRBJ2-7; 7 nucleotides agree with TRBD2. CDR1 is SGHRS and CDR2 is YFSETQ in the germline V gene. The CDR3 length is 16 residues. Trimming took 3 bases from V and 6 from J; bases not matched to a gene: 15. The CDR3: CASSSGTTPSVPEQYF. The CDR3 bases are TGCGCCAGCAGCTCCGGGACTACGCCCTCAGTTCCCGAGCAGTACTTC.